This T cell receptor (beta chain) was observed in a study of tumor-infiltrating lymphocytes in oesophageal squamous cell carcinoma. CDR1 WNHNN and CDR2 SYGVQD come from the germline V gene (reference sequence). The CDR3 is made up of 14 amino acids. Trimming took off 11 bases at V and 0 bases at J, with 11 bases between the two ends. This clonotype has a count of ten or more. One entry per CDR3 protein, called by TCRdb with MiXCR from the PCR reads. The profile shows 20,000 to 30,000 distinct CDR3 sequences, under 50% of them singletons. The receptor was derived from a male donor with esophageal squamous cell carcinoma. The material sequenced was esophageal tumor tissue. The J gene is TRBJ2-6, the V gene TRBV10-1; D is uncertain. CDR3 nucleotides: TGCGCCCGACACGACCGCTCTGGGGCCAACGTCCTGACTTTC. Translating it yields CARHDRSGANVLTF.